This entry concerns a single T cell receptor (beta chain). What it recognizes is unknown. The data stem from a study of cytomegalovirus exposure and HLA in healthy donors. Study outcomes and limitations: Rarity characterized most TCR sequences, yet some public TCRs appeared in many donors. In vitro data verified three CMV-associated chains as specific for CMV antigens. Reported results showed that the classifier diagnosed cytomegalovirus status with high specificity and sensitivity.

The data were produced by immunoSEQ multiplex PCR, yet TCRdb's version contains in-frame clones alone and is incomplete. The top ten clones hold roughly 7% of a sample with approximately 200,000 clones, about 80% of them seen once. The CDR3 is 18 residues long. Germline CDR1 SGHVT, CDR2 SQSDAQ. V shed 4 bases and J shed 2 bases, with 21 bases lying between them. The receptor's source is a man between 18 and 35 years old in good health and CMV-seropositive. The chain links TRBV7-4 to TRBJ2-1, with D possibly matching TRBD2 (6 bases). Sequenced sample: PBMCs. The CDR3 loop is CASSSPGGWESPYNEQFF. The CDR3, as DNA: TGTGCCAGCAGCTCGCCCGGAGGGTGGGAATCACCCTACAATGAGCAGTTCTTC.